This T cell receptor beta chain was obtained from a study of T cells in pancreatic ductal adenocarcinoma. This table comes from immunoSEQ multiplex PCR, and its TCRdb copy is limited to in-frame clones, with some not included. The data contain roughly 17,000 clones, around 91% of them singletons. No neoadjuvant therapy was given to the selected pancreatic ductal adenocarcinoma patients before their surgery. The CDR3 totals 16 residues. Germline V lookup: CDR1 MDHEN, CDR2 SYDVKM. Trimming took off 6 bases at V and 7 bases at J, with 25 bases between the two ends. The TCR sequence derives from a human donor with pancreatic ductal adenocarcinoma. The V call is TRBV28, the J call TRBJ2-7, with D possibly called TRBD1 or TRBD2 (5 bases each). What was sequenced was PBMCs. Written as DNA, the CDR3 is TGTGCCAGCAGCGGATTCCCGGGACGGGAAGATGGGGAGCAGTACTTC. Protein: CASSGFPGREDGEQYF.